One T cell receptor beta chain is described in this entry. This entry is derived from a study of shared clonotypes between healthy human individuals. CDR1 and CDR2 from the germline V gene are SGHAT and FQDESV (reference sequence). This CDR3 has 15 amino acids. V trimming: 5 bases; J trimming: 4 bases; junction bases outside the gene matches: 9. Measured with immunoSEQ multiplex PCR; TCRdb has only the in-frame clones, and not every one. Of about 960,000 clones listed, around three quarters were seen once; the top ten hold about 1.5%. The rearrangement joins TRBV11-1 to TRBJ1-1; 8 bases are shared with TRBD1. The origin of this receptor is a man between 18 and 35 years old in good health. The sample taken for sequencing was memory CD4+ T cells sorted from blood. Subset denoted: CD45RA-negative fraction. This chain's CDR3 is CASSPRTGPITEAFF. The CDR3 DNA is TGTGCCAGCAGCCCGCGGACAGGGCCGATCACTGAAGCTTTCTTT.